The 6 T cell receptor beta chains below were found in one sample sequenced in a study of blood T cell repertoires in COVID-19. Produced via immunoSEQ multiplex PCR; TCRdb's table is partial and in-frame only. The sample holds over 60,000 clones, over 75% seen once. The sequenced material came from peripheral blood. These receptors were collected from a human donor in a cohort sampled during active COVID-19.

The gene calls are TRBV28 and TRBJ2-2; TRBD1 might be the D (5 bases). The ends were cut back, 5 bases at V and 9 bases at J, with 19 bases in the middle. Looked up from germline, CDR1 is MDHEN and CDR2 is SYDVKM. This CDR3 has 15 amino acids. CDR3 in amino acids: CASSPSAVRVRELFF. As DNA, the CDR3 is TGTGCCAGCAGTCCCTCGGCAGTCAGGGTCCGGGAGCTGTTTTTT.

J is TRBJ1-5 and V is TRBV18, with D possibly matching TRBD1 (6 bases). Trimming removed 4 bases from V and 7 bases from J, with 11 bases in between. Germline values: CDR1 KGHSH, CDR2 LQKENI. This CDR3 has 13 residues. The DNA of the CDR3 is TGTGCCAGCTCACTCCGGGGGGGCCAGCCCCAGCATTTT. It translates to CASSLRGGQPQHF.

The CDR3 reads CASSLTGDNQPQHF. The CDR3 coding sequence is TGTGCCAGCAGTTTGACAGGGGACAATCAGCCCCAGCATTTT. This sequence joins TRBV14 and TRBJ1-5; 8 bases map to TRBD1. The CDR3 contains 14 residues. CDR1 and CDR2 from the germline V gene are SGHDN and FVKESK. Trimming cost V 6 bases and J 3 bases; bases outside gene matches: 4. Together with reference TRBV14 and TRBJ1-5, the CDR3 gives the full variable domain: EAGVTQFPSHSVIEKGQTVTLRCDPISGHDNLYWYRRVMGKEIKFLLHFVKESKQDESGMPNNRFLAERTGGTYSTLKVQPAELEDSGVYFCASSLTGDNQPQHFGDGTRLSIL.

This chain uses TRBV27 with TRBJ1-5; D is ambiguous. Germline CDR1 reads MNHEY; CDR2 reads SMNVEV (reference sequence). Trimming removed 2 bases from V and 6 bases from J, with 11 bases in between. CDR3 length: 14 residues. CDR3 DNA: TGTGCCAGCAGTTTAGGGTCAGGAGGTCAGCCCCAGCATTTT. Protein product: CASSLGSGGQPQHF.

The rearrangement joins TRBV19 to TRBJ1-2; 9 bases are a match to TRBD1. V lost 7 bases to trimming and J lost 0 bases; unmatched junction nucleotides: 6. Per the germline V gene, CDR1 is LNHDA and CDR2 is SQIVND (reference sequence). The CDR3 spans 15 residues. CDR3 protein: CASTKQGAANYGYTF. CDR3 DNA: TGTGCCAGTACCAAACAGGGGGCGGCTAACTATGGCTACACCTTC. Looking up the rest from reference TRBV19 and TRBJ1-2 gives the full variable domain: DGGITQSPKYLFRKEGQNVTLSCEQNLNHDAMYWYRQDPGQGLRLIYYSQIVNDFQKGDIAEGYSVSREKKESFPLTVTSAQKNPTAFYLCASTKQGAANYGYTFGSGTRLTVV.

The chain has TRBV6-2 or TRBV6-3 and TRBJ2-2; perhaps TRBD2 as D (6 bases). Germline CDR1 MNHEY, CDR2 SVGEGT. The V gene lost 6 bases and the J gene lost 6 bases, with 11 bases spanning the gap. The CDR3 is 13 residues long. The DNA of the CDR3 is TGTGCCAGCAGCCAGACTAGGCCCGGGGAGCTGTTTTTT. Its translation: CASSQTRPGELFF.